Below, 22 T cell receptor beta chains from the same sample are listed, as sequenced in a study of shared clonotypes between healthy human individuals (TCRdb year 2020). The library came from the immunoSEQ multiplex PCR assay. TCRdb limited this immuneACCESS table to in-frame rearrangements with V and J called. A share of clones is missing; checked studies link under half to unresolved V genes, and the rest is unexplained. In this sample the table shows 2 million to 2.5 million clones, 85% to 95% of which occur a single time. In total, the top ten clones hold 0.35% to 0.45% of the sample. Sequences were obtained from naive CD4+ T cells from PBMCs. The meaning of the sample's cell subset or site label: CD45RA+ positively selected. The receptors stem from a man between 18 and 35 years old in good health. Some clones in this sample may be carry-over from other donors' samples.

This chain connects TRBV9 to TRBJ2-3, with 11 bases fitting TRBD2. The CDR3 has 15 residues. The junction had 5 bases not matched to a gene; V was cut back by 4 bases and J by 4 bases. The germline V gene has CDR1 SGDLS and CDR2 YYNGEE. CDR3 in amino acids: CASSPTSGSPDTQYF. CDR3 bases: TGTGCCAGCAGCCCTACTAGCGGGAGTCCAGATACGCAGTATTTT.

This chain joins TRBV19 and TRBJ2-5; TRBD1 matches 7 bases. The germline CDR1 and CDR2 sequences are LNHDA and SQIVND (reference sequence). The CDR3 runs to 13 residues. V lost 4 bases, J lost 2 bases, and 1 base stayed unmatched. CDR3 protein: CASSRDRQETQYF. The CDR3 region has the DNA TGTGCCAGTAGTAGGGACAGACAAGAGACCCAGTACTTC. Variable domain in full (rest from reference TRBV19 and TRBJ2-5): DGGITQSPKYLFRKEGQNVTLSCEQNLNHDAMYWYRQDPGQGLRLIYYSQIVNDFQKGDIAEGYSVSREKKESFPLTVTSAQKNPTAFYLCASSRDRQETQYFGPGTRLLVL.

The chain combines TRBV2 with TRBJ2-5, with 9 bases lining up with TRBD2. The trim removed 6 bases at V and 4 bases at J, leaving 9 bases unmatched. The length of the CDR3 is 15 residues. Per germline, CDR1 SNHLY and CDR2 FYNNEI. CDR3 region: CASSPLAGSGETQYF. In DNA form, the CDR3 reads TGTGCCAGCAGCCCACTAGCGGGCTCGGGAGAGACCCAGTACTTC.

The chain employs TRBV9 and TRBJ2-7; 10 bases line up with TRBD2. V trimming: 4 bases; J trimming: 2 bases; junction bases outside the gene matches: 12. Germline loops: CDR1 SGDLS, CDR2 YYNGEE. The CDR3 is 17 residues long. This chain's CDR3 is CASSLRSSGRIPYEQYF. DNA of the CDR3: TGTGCCAGCAGCCTCCGGAGTAGCGGGAGGATCCCCTACGAGCAGTACTTC.

Concerning this clone itself: Other DNA sequences in the sample encode the same CDR3. This sequence joins TRBV7-8 and TRBJ2-6; no definite D call. Germline loops: CDR1 SGHVS, CDR2 FQNEAQ. The length of the CDR3 is 13 residues. Trimming pared 6 bases from V and 1 base from J, leaving 4 bases between. The CDR3, as DNA: TGTGCCAGCAGGGATTCTGGGGCCAACGTCCTGACTTTC. This gives the protein CASRDSGANVLTF.

This clone was found a few times. At the DNA level, this CDR3 is encoded by other sequences in the same sample as well. The chain links TRBV28 to TRBJ1-1; D is ambiguous. Germline V gives CDR1 MDHEN, CDR2 SYDVKM. The CDR3 covers 11 residues. With 3 bases removed from V and 5 bases from J, the gap between germline ends came to 4 bases. Written as DNA, the CDR3 is TGTGCCAGCAGTTTGGAGACTGAAGCTTTCTTT. It specifies CASSLETEAFF.

This rearrangement joins TRBV11-2 to TRBJ1-2; a possible D gene is TRBD1 (5 bases). Between the trimmed V and J ends, which lost 0 bases and 8 bases, there was a span of 19 bases. Germline CDR1 SGHAT, CDR2 FQNNGV. CDR3 length: 16 amino acids. CDR3: CASSLDGARAPGGYTF. CDR3 in DNA: TGTGCCAGCAGCTTAGATGGGGCCAGGGCCCCCGGGGGCTACACCTTC.

V usage is TRBV30 and J usage is TRBJ1-2; D not resolved. Trimming removed 3 bases from V and 9 bases from J, with 11 bases in between. CDR1 is GTSNPN and CDR2 is SVGIG in the germline V gene (reference sequence). The CDR3 totals 11 residues. The CDR3 bases are TGTGCCTGGAGGTCTGAGCTAAGCTACACCTTC. Its translation is CAWRSELSYTF.

J is TRBJ2-3 and V is TRBV28, with D possibly matching TRBD1 (8 bases). The V end was cut by 3 bases, the J end by 3 bases, with 19 bases between. From germline, CDR1 is MDHEN and CDR2 SYDVKM. This CDR3 is 17 amino acids long. CDR3 amino acids: CASSLGGQGGLTDTQYF. DNA for the CDR3: TGTGCCAGCAGTTTGGGAGGACAGGGAGGGTTGACAGATACGCAGTATTTT.

As regards this clone: The same CDR3 arises from other DNA sequences in this sample as well. This chain connects TRBV12-5 to TRBJ2-1; 11 bases are shared with TRBD2. The CDR3 has 16 amino acids. Trimming cost V 0 bases and J 10 bases; bases outside gene matches: 8. Germline V CDR1 and CDR2: LGHNT, FRNRAP. The DNA of the CDR3 is TGTGCTAGTGGTTTGGTGTTAGCGGGAGGGCCTGGAGAGCAGTTCTTC. It specifies CASGLVLAGGPGEQFF.

The V and J genes are TRBV9 and TRBJ2-6; 8 bases line up with TRBD1. CDR1 is SGDLS, CDR2 YYNGEE, per germline. V was clipped by 0 bases and J by 4 bases; unmatched bases: 9. The CDR3 is 18 amino acids. The CDR3 region is CASSVAWQGASGANVLTF. In DNA form, the CDR3 reads TGTGCCAGCAGCGTAGCTTGGCAGGGGGCGTCCGGGGCCAACGTCCTGACTTTC.

This clone was counted a single time. This chain connects TRBV9 to TRBJ1-2; possibly TRBD1 for D (6 bases). The V end was cut by 0 bases, the J end by 6 bases, with 15 bases between. Germline V gene data show CDR1 as SGDLS and CDR2 as YYNGEE. The CDR3 has 15 residues. CDR3 DNA sequence: TGTGCCAGCAGCGTAGGCGGACAGAGCCCCAATGGCTACACCTTC. Amino acids: CASSVGGQSPNGYTF.

The J gene is TRBJ2-7, the V gene TRBV5-1; possibly TRBD1 or TRBD2 for D (5 bases each). This CDR3 is 15 amino acids long. Trimming removed 0 bases from V and 2 bases from J, with 12 bases in between. Germline-derived CDR1 and CDR2 are SGHRS and YFSETQ. CDR3 sequence (DNA): TGCGCCAGCAGCTTGGAGAGGGGCGATACCTACGAGCAGTACTTC. Its protein product is CASSLERGDTYEQYF.

The CDR3 DNA sequence: TGTGCCAGCAGCTTAACCGGACTAGCGGGAGGGTTCCGCACAGATACGCAGTATTTT. This translates into CASSLTGLAGGFRTDTQYF. This chain joins TRBV7-3 and TRBJ2-3, with 15 bases aligning to TRBD2. From germline, CDR1 is SGHTA and CDR2 FQGTGA. CDR3 size: 19 residues. With 0 bases clipped from V and 1 base from J, the junction kept 5 bases outside the gene matches.

The chain combines TRBV9 with TRBJ2-3, with D possibly matching TRBD2 (6 bases). The CDR3 is 15 amino acids. Germline V CDR1 and CDR2: SGDLS, YYNGEE. V lost 4 bases to trimming and J lost 6 bases, with 18 bases between them. The CDR3 spells CASSSRLAPLDTQYF. The CDR3 bases are TGTGCCAGCAGCTCCCGGCTAGCGCCTTTGGATACGCAGTATTTT.

V and J are TRBV28 and TRBJ1-2; possible D gene TRBD1, 5 bases. Germline lookup yields CDR1 MDHEN and CDR2 SYDVKM. The CDR3 is made up of 14 amino acids. The V end was cut by 4 bases, the J end by 3 bases, with 12 bases between. As DNA, the CDR3 is TGTGCCAGCAGTTATCCAGGGTCTGACTATGGCTACACCTTC. It encodes CASSYPGSDYGYTF.

The chain couples TRBV28 to TRBJ2-7; no reliable D call. V lost 8 bases and J lost 2, with 10 bases in between. Germline CDR1 and CDR2: MDHEN and SYDVKM. The CDR3 has 12 residues. CDR3 residues: CASVGGTYEQYF. Here the CDR3 DNA reads TGTGCCAGCGTCGGCGGAACCTACGAGCAGTACTTC.

The gene calls are TRBV2 and TRBJ2-3; 8 bases are a match to TRBD2. V dropped 7 bases and J dropped 0; count of bases not matched to a gene: 3. The germline V gene encodes CDR1 SNHLY and CDR2 FYNNEI. The CDR3 is made up of 14 amino acids. The CDR3 protein is CASKSSGSTDTQYF. CDR3 DNA: TGTGCCAGCAAATCTAGCGGGAGCACAGATACGCAGTATTTT.

In its sample, this clone was seen once. The chain carries TRBV2 and TRBJ2-3, with D possibly being TRBD1 or TRBD2 (5 bases each). Trimming took off 4 bases at V and 5 bases at J, with 13 bases between the two ends. The CDR3 length is 14 residues. The V gene's germline CDR1 is SNHLY and CDR2 FYNNEI. The chain's CDR3 is CASSAGRSGDTQYF. DNA for the CDR3: TGTGCCAGCAGTGCGGGACGGAGCGGAGATACGCAGTATTTT. Drawing the rest from reference TRBV2 and TRBJ2-3, the complete variable domain is EPEVTQTPSHQVTQMGQEVILRCVPISNHLYFYWYRQILGQKVEFLVSFYNNEISEKSEIFDDQFSVERPDGSNFTLKIRSTKLEDSAMYFCASSAGRSGDTQYFGPGTRLTVL.

The chain carries TRBV5-1 and TRBJ2-1, with TRBD2 identical over 14 bases. V lost 4 bases, J lost 0 bases, and 9 bases stayed unmatched. Germline-derived CDR1 and CDR2 are SGHRS and YFSETQ. CDR3 length: 19 residues. The CDR3 region has the DNA TGCGCCAGCAGCCAAGGCGGGACTAGCGGGAGATTCTCCTACAATGAGCAGTTCTTC. It yields the protein CASSQGGTSGRFSYNEQFF.

The count of this clone is one. The rearrangement links TRBV5-1 to TRBJ2-3, with D tentatively TRBD1 (5 bases). CDR1 is SGHRS and CDR2 is YFSETQ in the germline V gene. The CDR3 runs to 15 residues. The V and J ends lost 0 bases and 6 bases respectively, with 14 bases between them. The CDR3 DNA is TGCGCCAGCAGCTTGGGGGTAGGGGATTGGGATACGCAGTATTTT. Translating it yields CASSLGVGDWDTQYF.

This clone has a single count. The rearrangement links TRBV11-2 to TRBJ1-5, with D perhaps matching TRBD1 (6 bases). Germline CDR1 SGHAT, CDR2 FQNNGV. This CDR3 has 14 amino acids. Trimming pared 5 bases from V and 11 bases from J, leaving 19 bases between. The CDR3, as DNA: TGTGCCAGCAGCCATACAGGGACATCGTCGTCCCAGCATTTT. Translation: CASSHTGTSSSQHF.